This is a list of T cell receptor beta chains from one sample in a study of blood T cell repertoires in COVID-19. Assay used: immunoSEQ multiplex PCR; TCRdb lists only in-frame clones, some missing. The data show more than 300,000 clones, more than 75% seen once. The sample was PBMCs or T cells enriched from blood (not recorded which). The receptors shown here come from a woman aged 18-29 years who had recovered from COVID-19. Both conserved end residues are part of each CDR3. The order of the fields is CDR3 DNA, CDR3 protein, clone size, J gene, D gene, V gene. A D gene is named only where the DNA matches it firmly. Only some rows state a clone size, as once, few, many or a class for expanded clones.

TGTGCCACCAGCCCGGGGGGGCCATTCAAAGCCTCCTACGAGCAGTACTTC,CATSPGGPFKASYEQYF,NA,TRBJ2-7,TRBD2,TRBV15
TGTGCCAGCAGCCTTGGACAGGCAACTAATGAAAAACTGTTTTTT,CASSLGQATNEKLFF,NA,TRBJ1-4,TRBD1,TRBV5-6
TGTGCCAGCAGCCCCCCGGGACAGTTGAACACTGAAGCTTTCTTT,CASSPPGQLNTEAFF,NA,TRBJ1-1,TRBD1,TRBV3-1/TRBV3-2
TGTGCCAGCAGTGATCGGGGACAGGGAAGGATATTCCACACCGGGGAGCTGTTTTTT,CASSDRGQGRIFHTGELFF,NA,TRBJ2-2,TRBD1,TRBV2
TGTGCCAGCTCACCACCGATTCCGGGACAGGGTGATACTTTTTGGACCCAGTACTTC,CASSPPIPGQGDTFWTQYF,NA,TRBJ2-5,TRBD1,TRBV18
TGTGCCAGCAGTCACCGGGACGTGGACAGTAACGGCTACACCTTC,CASSHRDVDSNGYTF,NA,TRBJ1-2,NA,TRBV11-2
TGTGCCAGCAGCTTAGGACTTAATTCACCCCTCCACTTT,CASSLGLNSPLHF,NA,TRBJ1-6,NA,TRBV7-9
TGTGCCTGGAGTGTTGGAGGGGAGAACACTGAAGCTTTCTTT,CAWSVGGENTEAFF,NA,TRBJ1-1,NA,TRBV30
TGTGCCAGCAGGCCACAGGGGGCGCGGAATGAGCAGTTCTTC,CASRPQGARNEQFF,NA,TRBJ2-1,TRBD1,TRBV6-5
TGTGCCAGCAGCGTAGGGCCTACAGATACGCAGTATTTT,CASSVGPTDTQYF,NA,TRBJ2-3,NA,TRBV9
TGTGCCAGCAGCAACCTCCCAGGGGGCTCCTATAATTCACCCCTCCACTTT,CASSNLPGGSYNSPLHF,NA,TRBJ1-6,TRBD1,TRBV9
TGTGCCAGCAGCTCAAGGACAGACCTTGGGGTTAACACTGAAGCTTTCTTT,CASSSRTDLGVNTEAFF,NA,TRBJ1-1,NA,TRBV7-9
TGTGCCAGCAGTTCCGCAAAGGCAGGAGGTTCCACTGAAGCTTTCTTT,CASSSAKAGGSTEAFF,NA,TRBJ1-1,NA,TRBV6-5
TGCGCCAGCAGCCAAGGTGTTGAGGGAGAGACCCAGTACTTC,CASSQGVEGETQYF,NA,TRBJ2-5,NA,TRBV4-1
TGTGCCAGCTCACCGACGGAGGGACAGGGAGAGACCCAGTACTTC,CASSPTEGQGETQYF,NA,TRBJ2-5,TRBD1,TRBV18
TGTGCCAGCAGTTATGCAGGGTCGAACTATGGCTACACCTTC,CASSYAGSNYGYTF,once,TRBJ1-2,NA,TRBV6-5
TGTGCCAGCAGCTTAGATGGGCAGGCGGGTTCACCCCTCCACTTT,CASSLDGQAGSPLHF,NA,TRBJ1-6,NA,TRBV7-9
TGTGCCAGCACAGAGGGGGGGCTGCGCACAGATACGCAGTATTTT,CASTEGGLRTDTQYF,NA,TRBJ2-3,NA,TRBV9
TGCGCCAGCAGCGAGGGATCCGGGGAGCTGTTTTTT,CASSEGSGELFF,NA,TRBJ2-2,NA,TRBV5-1
TGTGCCTGGAGTGTACGGTCCGGCTACACCTTC,CAWSVRSGYTF,NA,TRBJ1-2,NA,TRBV30
TGTGCCAGCAGCCTTAGGACACCAGCTAATTCACCCCTCCACTTT,CASSLRTPANSPLHF,NA,TRBJ1-6,NA,TRBV7-2
TGTGCCAGCAGATACGACAGGGGGCTTGTAGGGGGCACTGAAGCTTTCTTT,CASRYDRGLVGGTEAFF,NA,TRBJ1-1,TRBD1,TRBV28
TGTGCCAGCACCAGGACAGGGTGGAATGAGCAGTTCTTC,CASTRTGWNEQFF,NA,TRBJ2-1,TRBD1,TRBV6-5
TGTGCCACCGGCGGGGGGACTGAAGCTTTCTTT,CATGGGTEAFF,NA,TRBJ1-1,NA,TRBV12-3/TRBV12-4
TGTGCCAGCACCTCGGGGGGAAGCACAGATACGCAGTATTTT,CASTSGGSTDTQYF,NA,TRBJ2-3,TRBD2,TRBV7-2
TGCGCCAGCAGCTTGATGGGGGGTCTGGAGACCCAGTACTTC,CASSLMGGLETQYF,NA,TRBJ2-5,NA,TRBV5-1
TGTGCCAGCAGCCACAGGGGAGCGTACGAGCAGTACTTC,CASSHRGAYEQYF,NA,TRBJ2-7,NA,TRBV3-1/TRBV3-2
TGTGCCAGCAGTTTAAAGGGGGAGAACACTGAAGCTTTCTTT,CASSLKGENTEAFF,NA,TRBJ1-1,NA,TRBV6-6
TGTGCCAGCAGCTTAGAAAGGGGGACCTACAAAAACATTCAGTACTTC,CASSLERGTYKNIQYF,once,TRBJ2-4,NA,TRBV7-9
TGTGCCAGCAGCTTAGTCGGGGGTCCGGGAGAAAAACTGTTTTTT,CASSLVGGPGEKLFF,NA,TRBJ1-4,NA,TRBV7-2
TGTGCCAGCAGTTTTGGGGGCCCGGGACCTCCCGGGGAGCTGTTTTTT,CASSFGGPGPPGELFF,once,TRBJ2-2,NA,TRBV27
TGTGCCAGCAGCGTAACGTCTGGGAGTCTGCATAATTCACCCCTCCACTTT,CASSVTSGSLHNSPLHF,NA,TRBJ1-6,NA,TRBV9
TGTGCCAGCAGTCCCAGGACAGGGAACGAGCAGTACTTC,CASSPRTGNEQYF,NA,TRBJ2-7,TRBD1,TRBV27
TGTGCCAGCAGCCTCACTGGGGGCGGTGGCTACACCTTC,CASSLTGGGGYTF,NA,TRBJ1-2,NA,TRBV7-9
TGTGCCAGCAGCCCATCCAGCGGGGGGAACACCGGGGAGCTGTTTTTT,CASSPSSGGNTGELFF,NA,TRBJ2-2,TRBD2,TRBV5-4
TGTGCCAGCAGTTTATCTGGGACAGGGCATGAAAAACTGTTTTTT,CASSLSGTGHEKLFF,NA,TRBJ1-4,TRBD1,TRBV27
TGTGCCAGCGGGCGGACTAGTAGCACTGAAGCTTTCTTT,CASGRTSSTEAFF,NA,TRBJ1-1,NA,TRBV2
TGTGCCAGCAGCTTAGGATCTCAGGGGCTGACTGAAGCTTTCTTT,CASSLGSQGLTEAFF,NA,TRBJ1-1,NA,TRBV7-6
TGTGCCATCAGTGAGTCGATAAGGATAGAGGCGAAAAGCTCCTACGAGCAGTACTTC,CAISESIRIEAKSSYEQYF,NA,TRBJ2-7,NA,TRBV10-3
TGTGCCAGTACCTTCCGGACAGGGGCCCTGAACACTGAAGCTTTCTTT,CASTFRTGALNTEAFF,NA,TRBJ1-1,TRBD1,TRBV19
TGTGCCAGCAGCCCATCCCCAGGGCCCCAGCATTTT,CASSPSPGPQHF,NA,TRBJ1-5,NA,TRBV12-3/TRBV12-4
TGTGCCAGCAGCCTGGGGGCGAACCAGTACTTC,CASSLGANQYF,NA,TRBJ2-5,NA,TRBV5-6
TGTGCCAGCAGCTTAGATCGGGGGAGGAGCTCCTACAATGAGCAGTTCTTC,CASSLDRGRSSYNEQFF,NA,TRBJ2-1,NA,TRBV7-9
TGCGCCAGCAGCACCCGGGGACAGAGTAATGAAAAACTGTTTTTT,CASSTRGQSNEKLFF,NA,TRBJ1-4,TRBD1,TRBV5-1
TGTGCCTGGAGGGGGGACAGCGGTGGGTCGTCTTATAATGAAAAACTGTTTTTT,CAWRGDSGGSSYNEKLFF,NA,TRBJ1-4,TRBD1,TRBV30
TGTGCCAGCATTCCTGGGGGGGGAGACTACGAGCAGTACTTC,CASIPGGGDYEQYF,NA,TRBJ2-7,TRBD2,TRBV2
TGTGCCAGCAGCTTGGGGACAGGGGACGGAAACACCATATATTTT,CASSLGTGDGNTIYF,NA,TRBJ1-3,TRBD1,TRBV7-8
TGTGCCTGGAGCCCGACGGCGGGGAATGAAAAACTGTTTTTT,CAWSPTAGNEKLFF,NA,TRBJ1-4,NA,TRBV30
TGTGCCAGCAGTCTCTCGGGACAAAGCTTCTACGAGCAGTACTTC,CASSLSGQSFYEQYF,NA,TRBJ2-7,NA,TRBV27
TGTGCCAGCTCCACCACTGCAGGGGCCTACAATGAGCAGTTCTTC,CASSTTAGAYNEQFF,NA,TRBJ2-1,NA,TRBV18